This T cell receptor beta chain appears in the sequencing data of a study of stem cell transplantation in POMP-related autoinflammatory disease. Between the trimmed V and J ends, which lost 5 bases and 4 bases, there was a span of 14 bases. The CDR3 is 15 residues long. Germline V gene sequence: CDR1 KGHDR, CDR2 SFDVKD. The data were produced by immunoSEQ multiplex PCR, yet TCRdb's version contains in-frame clones alone and is incomplete. The sample records some 68,000 clones, approximately 90% being singletons. This clonotype originated in a human patient with POMP-related autoinflammation and immune dysregulation (PRAID). The T cells may come from the graft donor. Sequences were derived from CD4+ T cells from PBMCs, sampled after stem cell transplantation. The chain links TRBV24-1 to TRBJ1-5, with a tentative D call TRBD1 (5 bases). This chain's CDR3 is CATSAAGKGNQPQHF. In nucleotides, the CDR3 is TGTGCCACCAGTGCGGCAGGGAAGGGGAATCAGCCCCAGCATTTT.